Here is one TCR beta chain with its context. V was trimmed by 3 bases and J by 2 bases, leaving 20 bases between them. Germline CDR1 is WSHSY and CDR2 is SAAADI. This CDR3 is 17 amino acids long. All the patients suffered relapse after autologous stem cell transplantation, and brentuximab vedotin exposure differed. Repertoires were generated with immunoSEQ multiplex PCR, while TCRdb's copy carries only in-frame clones and drops some. The table has roughly 35,000 clones, about 90% seen once; the top ten hold 7% to 8%. The data derive from a study of PD-1 blockade in classical Hodgkin lymphoma. The source material was peripheral blood mononuclear cells (PBMCs), sampled before the second cycle of nivolumab. The source of this sequence is a human donor with classical Hodgkin lymphoma. The V call is TRBV10-2, the J call TRBJ2-7, with no clear D. This chain's CDR3 is CASSDDPMGWMAYEQYF. CDR3 DNA sequence: TGCGCCAGCAGTGATGACCCGATGGGTTGGATGGCCTACGAGCAGTACTTC.